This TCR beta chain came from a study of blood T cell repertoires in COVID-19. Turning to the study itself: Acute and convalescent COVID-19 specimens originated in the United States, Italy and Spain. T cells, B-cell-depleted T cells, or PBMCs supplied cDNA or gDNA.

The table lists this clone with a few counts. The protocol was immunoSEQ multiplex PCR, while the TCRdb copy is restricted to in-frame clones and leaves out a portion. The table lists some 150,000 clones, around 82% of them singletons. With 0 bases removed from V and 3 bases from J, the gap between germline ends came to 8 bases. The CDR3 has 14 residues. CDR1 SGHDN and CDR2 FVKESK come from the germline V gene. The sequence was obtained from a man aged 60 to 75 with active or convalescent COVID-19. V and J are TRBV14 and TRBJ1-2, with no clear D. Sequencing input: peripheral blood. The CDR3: CASSQDAGDYGYTF. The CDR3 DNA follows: TGTGCCAGCAGCCAAGATGCAGGTGACTATGGCTACACCTTC.